The 23 T cell receptor beta chains below were found in one sample sequenced in a study of T cells in Graves' hyperthyroidism and ophthalmopathy. Amplification of TCR beta CDR3 regions used RNA as the template. RT-PCR in the first round (using the HTBI primer set) targeted the TCR CDR3. Each CDR3 protein is one row after TCRdb ran MiXCR on the multiplex PCR reads. This sample has over 350,000 distinct CDR3 sequences, with roughly 18% found just once. The sequenced sample was blood. The source is a man aged 18 to 29 with Graves' ophthalmopathy.

This clonotype was seen a handful of times. This chain uses TRBV4-1 with TRBJ2-1, with 8 bases lining up with TRBD2. The germline V gene encodes CDR1 MGHRA and CDR2 YSYEKL. V trimming: 4 bases; J trimming: 6 bases; junction bases outside the gene matches: 8. The CDR3 totals 15 residues. This CDR3 reads CASSRTDLAGNEQFF. The CDR3, as DNA: TGCGCCAGCAGCCGTACCGACCTAGCGGGCAATGAGCAGTTCTTC.

This clonotype was seen a handful of times. The chain has TRBV10-3 and TRBJ1-6; D perhaps matches TRBD1 (5 bases). The germline V and J ends were trimmed by 4 bases and 6 bases, with 7 bases remaining between them. The germline gives CDR1 ENHRY, CDR2 SYGVKD. The CDR3 has 13 amino acids. The DNA for the CDR3 is TGTGCCATCAGTGGAGGGGTTAATTCACCCCTCCACTTT. Translation gives CAISGGVNSPLHF.

This clonotype was observed at least ten times. The chain is built from TRBV28 and TRBJ1-1; D uncertain. The CDR3 runs to 11 residues. Germline assignment: CDR1 MDHEN and CDR2 SYDVKM. Deletions cut 3 bases from V and 6 bases from J, with 5 bases between. The CDR3 spells CASSFAAEAFF. In nucleotides, the CDR3 is TGTGCCAGCAGTTTTGCCGCTGAAGCTTTCTTT.

This clonotype was counted at least ten times. The genes are TRBV12-3 or TRBV12-4 and TRBJ2-3; D may be TRBD1 (8 bases). The CDR3 runs 18 residues. V was cut by 2 bases and J by 4 bases, with 22 bases left in between. CDR3: CASSLTGGARLRPDTQYF. Written as DNA, the CDR3 is TGTGCCAGCAGTTTAACAGGGGGGGCCAGGTTGAGGCCAGATACGCAGTATTTT.

This clonotype was recorded at least ten times. This chain uses TRBV10-3 with TRBJ2-7; the D gene is possibly TRBD1 (6 bases). V lost 6 bases to trimming and J lost 6 bases, with 15 bases between them. From germline, CDR1 is ENHRY and CDR2 SYGVKD. The CDR3 runs 13 residues. DNA of the CDR3: TGTGCCATCAGCACAGGGATCAGGCTCGAGCAGTACTTC. Its protein is CAISTGIRLEQYF.

The chain recombines TRBV18 with TRBJ2-3, with TRBD2 matching over 10 bases. CDR1 and CDR2 (germline): KGHSH, LQKENI. The V gene end was trimmed by 5 bases and the J gene end by 1 base; junction bases not matched to a gene: 6. The CDR3 extends over 16 amino acids. CDR3 DNA sequence: TGTGCCAGCTCATCACTAGCGGGATTGGGCACAGATACGCAGTATTTT. Its protein product is CASSSLAGLGTDTQYF.

In its sample, this clonotype was seen many times. This rearrangement joins TRBV11-2 to TRBJ2-5; 10 bases map to TRBD1. The CDR3 loop spans 16 amino acids. V was pared by 5 bases and J by 6 bases, with 12 bases of the junction left unmatched. Germline CDR1 is SGHAT and CDR2 is FQNNGV. The CDR3 region has the DNA TGTGCCAGCAGCCTCCCGACAGGGGGCGGGGCCCAGACCCAGTACTTC. Its translation: CASSLPTGGGAQTQYF.

This clonotype showed up just a few times. The chain has TRBV12-3 or TRBV12-4 and TRBJ2-3; unclear D gene. This CDR3 spans 14 amino acids. V lost 7 bases, J lost 6 bases, and 17 bases lay in between. Here the CDR3 DNA reads TGTGCCAGCACTGACGGTCTCCCCGGGGATACGCAGTATTTT. This encodes CASTDGLPGDTQYF.

At least ten counts were recorded for this clonotype. The CDR3 DNA is TGTGCCAGCAGTTTGAGGGCAGCCCCTAAACCCCTCCACTTT. This encodes CASSLRAAPKPLHF. V usage is TRBV28 and J usage is TRBJ1-6; D is unresolved. Germline V gene lookup returns CDR1 MDHEN and CDR2 SYDVKM. The CDR3 sequence is 14 residues long. Trimming took 3 bases from V and 12 from J, leaving 15 bases between them.

This clonotype was observed at least ten times. The chain has TRBV6-5 and TRBJ1-2; tentatively, D is TRBD1 (5 bases). V was clipped by 0 bases and J by 4 bases, with 9 bases between them. The CDR3 sequence is 14 residues long. Germline V gene sequence: CDR1 MNHEY, CDR2 SVGAGI. In DNA, the CDR3 is TGTGCCAGCAGTTACTCGAACAGGTTCTATGGCTACACCTTC. Its protein product is CASSYSNRFYGYTF.

The J gene is TRBJ1-5, the V gene TRBV20-1, with D possibly being TRBD1 (6 bases). This CDR3 spans 15 amino acids. Germline V lookup: CDR1 DFQATT, CDR2 SNEGSKA (reference sequence). The ends were cut back, 3 bases at V and 6 bases at J, with 18 bases in the middle. In nucleotides, the CDR3 is TGCAGTGCTAGGGGGGACATTGTCCTAAGTCAGCCCCAGCATTTT. This gives the protein CSARGDIVLSQPQHF.

The rearrangement joins TRBV7-9 to TRBJ2-5, with 8 nucleotides matching TRBD1. CDR3 length: 15 residues. CDR1 is SEHNR, CDR2 FQNEAQ, per germline (reference sequence). The V segment lost 5 bases and the J segment 3 bases; nucleotides outside the gene matches: 8. CDR3 sequence (DNA): TGTGCCAGCAGCGACGGACAGGGCCTAGAAGAGACCCAGTACTTC. It encodes CASSDGQGLEETQYF.

The chain couples TRBV7-9 to TRBJ2-1; 12 positions agree with TRBD1. Germline CDR1 SEHNR, CDR2 FQNEAQ (reference sequence). The V and J ends lost 10 bases and 7 bases, in that order; junction bases with no gene match: 14. The CDR3 consists of 16 residues. CDR3 sequence: CATRPGQGARGNEQFF. DNA of the CDR3: TGTGCCACCAGACCGGGACAGGGGGCGCGCGGGAATGAGCAGTTCTTC.

The V call is TRBV9, the J call TRBJ2-7; 7 nucleotides align to TRBD1. Germline V CDR1 and CDR2: SGDLS, YYNGEE. With V trimmed by 4 bases and J by 4 bases, 11 bases remained unmatched. The length of the CDR3 is 15 residues. CDR3 coding DNA: TGTGCCAGCAGCCCTGTTCCGGGACAGACATACGAGCAGTACTTC. Translation: CASSPVPGQTYEQYF.

The rearrangement joins TRBV19 to TRBJ2-2; 7 nucleotides agree with TRBD1. The J segment lost 6 bases and the V segment lost 5 bases, leaving 9 bases of the junction unmatched. The CDR3 extends over 15 amino acids. The germline V gene has CDR1 LNHDA and CDR2 SQIVND (reference sequence). Written as DNA, the CDR3 is TGTGCCAGTAGTGTCACAGGGGTGTTGCCCGGGGAGCTGTTTTTT. It translates to CASSVTGVLPGELFF.

The chain employs TRBV2 and TRBJ2-2; 7 bases agree with TRBD1. Germline V gene sequence: CDR1 SNHLY, CDR2 FYNNEI. The CDR3 is 16 amino acids. The V segment lost 5 bases and the J segment 0 bases; nucleotides outside the gene matches: 6. CDR3 amino acids: CASSSGTVTNTGELFF. The CDR3 nucleotides are TGTGCCAGCAGTTCCGGGACAGTCACGAACACCGGGGAGCTGTTTTTT. Combining the CDR3 with reference TRBV2 and TRBJ2-2 gives the whole variable domain EPEVTQTPSHQVTQMGQEVILRCVPISNHLYFYWYRQILGQKVEFLVSFYNNEISEKSEIFDDQFSVERPDGSNFTLKIRSTKLEDSAMYFCASSSGTVTNTGELFFGEGSRLTVL.

This clonotype was seen repeatedly, ten times or more. This chain joins TRBV3-1 and TRBJ1-5; no definite D call. There are 15 residues in the CDR3. Trimming removed 0 bases at V and 5 bases at J, with 11 bases between. Germline CDR1 and CDR2: LGHDT and YNNKEL (reference sequence). CDR3 in amino acids: CASSQDAGSHQPQHF. CDR3 bases: TGTGCCAGCAGCCAAGATGCGGGTTCACATCAGCCCCAGCATTTT.

The rearrangement uses TRBV18 and TRBJ2-7; D possibly corresponds to TRBD1 (5 bases). Trimming removed 6 bases at V and 2 bases at J, with 14 bases between. This CDR3 spans 14 amino acids. The germline CDR1 and CDR2 sequences are KGHSH and LQKENI. In nucleotides, the CDR3 is TGTGCCAGCTCCGGGTCACAGGTAACCTACGAGCAGTACTTC. Its protein product is CASSGSQVTYEQYF.

This clonotype showed up just a few times. The V and J genes are TRBV6-5 and TRBJ1-2; 9 bases are shared with TRBD1. The CDR3 consists of 16 residues. V shed 2 bases, J shed 4 bases, and the junction held 8 bases outside the gene matches. Germline CDR1 and CDR2: MNHEY and SVGAGI. Written as DNA, the CDR3 is TGTGCCAGCAGTTACACCTACCGGGACAGGGCCTATGGCTACACCTTC. The encoded protein is CASSYTYRDRAYGYTF.

The chain carries TRBV3-1 and TRBJ1-5; a possible D gene is TRBD1 (6 bases). Germline V gene lookup returns CDR1 LGHDT and CDR2 YNNKEL (reference sequence). V was clipped by 1 base and J by 6 bases, with 10 bases between them. The CDR3 has 14 amino acids. CDR3 region: CASSQVRGGQPQHF. As DNA, the CDR3 is TGTGCCAGCAGCCAAGTTCGAGGGGGTCAGCCCCAGCATTTT.

This clonotype was detected ten times or more. V and J are TRBV7-6 and TRBJ2-5; TRBD2 might be the D (6 bases). CDR1 is SGHVS and CDR2 is FNYEAQ in the germline V gene. This CDR3 region has 17 residues. V was clipped by 5 bases and J by 2 bases, with 21 bases between them. The CDR3 sequence: CASSGWVARDSQETQYF. The CDR3 DNA is TGTGCCAGCAGCGGATGGGTTGCGCGGGACTCACAAGAGACCCAGTACTTC.

This clonotype came up many times. The chain links TRBV5-8 to TRBJ2-5, with 7 nucleotides matching TRBD2. Trimming cost V 2 bases and J 3 bases; bases outside gene matches: 1. CDR3 size: 13 residues. Germline-derived CDR1 and CDR2 are SGHTS and YDEGEE. CDR3 bases: TGTGCCAGCAGCTTTGCGGGGGAAGAGACCCAGTACTTC. Its protein is CASSFAGEETQYF.

This clonotype was seen repeatedly, ten times or more. V and J are TRBV2 and TRBJ2-1; 8 bases match TRBD1. This CDR3 comprises 14 residues. In germline, CDR1 is SNHLY, CDR2 FYNNEI. Trimming removed 6 bases from V and 6 bases from J; junction bases left unmatched: 7. CDR3: CASRDRQGLNEQFF. The DNA of the CDR3 is TGTGCCAGCAGGGACCGACAGGGGCTCAATGAGCAGTTCTTC.